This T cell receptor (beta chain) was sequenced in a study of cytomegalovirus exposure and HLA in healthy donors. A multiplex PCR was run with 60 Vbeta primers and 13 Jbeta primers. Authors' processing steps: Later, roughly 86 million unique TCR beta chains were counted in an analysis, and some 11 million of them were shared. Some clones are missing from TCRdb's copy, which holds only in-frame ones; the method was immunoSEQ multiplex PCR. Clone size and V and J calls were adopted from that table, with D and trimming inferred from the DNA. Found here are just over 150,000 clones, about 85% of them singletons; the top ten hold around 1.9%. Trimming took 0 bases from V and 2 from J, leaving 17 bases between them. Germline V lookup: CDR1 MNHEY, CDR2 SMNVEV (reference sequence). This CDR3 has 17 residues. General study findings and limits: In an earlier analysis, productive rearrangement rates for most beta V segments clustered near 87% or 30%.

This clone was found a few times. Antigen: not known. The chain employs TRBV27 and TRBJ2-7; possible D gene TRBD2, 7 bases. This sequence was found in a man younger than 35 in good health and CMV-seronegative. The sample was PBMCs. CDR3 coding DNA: TGTGCCAGCAGTTTATCTGTAGGGGGGGGCGACCCCTACGAGCAGTACTTC. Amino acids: CASSLSVGGGDPYEQYF.